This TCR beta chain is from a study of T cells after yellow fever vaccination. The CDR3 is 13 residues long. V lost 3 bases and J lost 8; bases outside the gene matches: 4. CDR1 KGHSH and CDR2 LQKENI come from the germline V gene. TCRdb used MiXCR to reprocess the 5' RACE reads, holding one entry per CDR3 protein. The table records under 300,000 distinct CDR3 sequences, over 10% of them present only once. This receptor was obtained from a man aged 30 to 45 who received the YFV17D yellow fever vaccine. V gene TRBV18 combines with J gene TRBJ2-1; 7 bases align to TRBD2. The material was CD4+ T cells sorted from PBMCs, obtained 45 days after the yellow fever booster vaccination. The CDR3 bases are TGTGCCAGCTCACCGCTAGCGGTTCATGAGCAGTTCTTC. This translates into CASSPLAVHEQFF.